This TCR beta chain was captured in a study of T cells in localized non-small cell lung cancer. Overall study results and limits: Exceeding tumor, uninvolved adjacent lung had the highest T cell clonality. Across samples, adjacent lung featured a median roughly 60 of the top 100 tumor clones. Heterogeneity remains possible, as sequencing covered one tumor region only.

Turning to this clone: Its matching antigen is unknown.

Germline V gives CDR1 SGHRS, CDR2 YFSETQ. The CDR3 extends over 14 amino acids. Trimming removed 4 bases at V and 5 bases at J, with 15 bases between. Clones were sequenced by immunoSEQ multiplex PCR, and TCRdb holds only the in-frame ones, with some missing. Of some 21,000 clones detected, approximately 90% appear once; the ten largest clones hold 6.9%. This sequence joins TRBV5-1 and TRBJ2-5, with D hard to call. Specimen: peripheral blood, collected before any cancer treatment. This clonotype was sampled from a woman between 35 and 70 years old with stage I lung adenocarcinoma. The CDR3 here is CASSTTIDHETQYF. The CDR3 DNA is TGCGCCAGCAGCACCACAATTGATCATGAGACCCAGTACTTC.